This entry lists 2 T cell receptor beta chains sequenced from one sample in a study of beta chain features in type 1 diabetes. The study reverse transcribed the entire isolated RNA, so it sequenced expressed TCRB transcripts. The data were produced by immunoSEQ multiplex PCR, yet TCRdb's version contains in-frame clones alone and is incomplete. The sample has 900,000 or so clones, 15% to 20% seen once; the top ten hold 0.023%. The sample comprised naive CD4+ T cells from blood. These receptor sequences come from a woman aged 18 to 35 in good health.

The rearrangement links TRBV6-6 to TRBJ1-1, with D perhaps TRBD1 (6 bases). Trimming shortened V by 4 bases and J by 1 base, and 10 bases separated the two germline ends. This CDR3 is 14 amino acids long. The V gene's germline CDR1 is MNHNY and CDR2 SVGAGI (reference sequence). As DNA, the CDR3 is TGTGCCAGCAGTTCCTCACAGGGGAACACTGAAGCTTTCTTT. Translating gives CASSSSQGNTEAFF.

This clone was found a few times. J is TRBJ2-5 and V is TRBV7-9; D might be TRBD1 (7 bases). V was pared by 2 bases and J by 1 base, with 11 bases between. This CDR3 comprises 15 residues. CDR1 is SEHNR and CDR2 is FQNEAQ in the germline V gene (reference sequence). The CDR3 protein is CASSLQGGSQETQYF. DNA for the CDR3: TGTGCCAGCAGCTTACAGGGGGGTAGCCAAGAGACCCAGTACTTC.